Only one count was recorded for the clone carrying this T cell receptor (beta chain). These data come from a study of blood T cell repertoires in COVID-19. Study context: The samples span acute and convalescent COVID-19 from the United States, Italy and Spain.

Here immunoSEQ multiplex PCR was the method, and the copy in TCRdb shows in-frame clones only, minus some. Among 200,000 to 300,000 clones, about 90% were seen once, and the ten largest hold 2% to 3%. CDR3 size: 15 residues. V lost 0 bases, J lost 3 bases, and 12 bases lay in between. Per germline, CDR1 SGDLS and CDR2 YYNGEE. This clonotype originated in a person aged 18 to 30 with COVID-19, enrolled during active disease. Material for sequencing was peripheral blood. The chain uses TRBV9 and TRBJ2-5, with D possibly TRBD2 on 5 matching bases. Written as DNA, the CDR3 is TGTGCCAGCAGCGTAGCTGGCGCGGGCGAAGAGACCCAGTACTTC. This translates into CASSVAGAGEETQYF.